This TCR beta chain originates from a study of T cells expressing NK-cell markers. The CDR3 totals 14 residues. Germline V gene data show CDR1 as SGHVS and CDR2 as FNYEAQ. Study findings and constraints: Clarity on HCMV specificity was lacking for the expanded NKG2C+ T cell clones.

In the case of this clonotype: Its antigen remains unknown.

After re-calling the 5' RACE reads, TCRdb lists one entry per CDR3 protein, DNA absent. There are 400,000 to 500,000 distinct CDR3 sequences in the sample, with approximately 7% held by the top ten. The J gene is TRBJ2-3, the V gene TRBV7-6; the TCRdb D gene call, TRBD1, has no DNA to confirm it. The sequence was collected from a woman aged 18 to 75 in good health. The sequenced sample consisted of blood T cells: a sorted CD56 or NKG2C T cell subset, CD4+ or CD8+ T cells, or bulk PBMC T cells (not recorded which). CDR3 sequence: CASSFNRGKDTQYF.